The 18 T cell receptor beta chains below were found in one sample sequenced in a study of sequential checkpoint blockade in melanoma. The treatment was: randomized to nivolumab then ipilimumab (arm A) or the reverse (arm B). The repertoire was sequenced with immunoSEQ multiplex PCR; TCRdb's copy has only in-frame clones and lacks some. The sample consists of some 5,800 clones, roughly 87% of them appearing once. The starting material was CD8+ T cells sorted from blood (inferred from file names), obtained from a patient given nivolumab and ipilimumab in sequence. The receptors shown here come from a human donor with melanoma.

The chain carries TRBV7-9 and TRBJ2-1, with 11 bases identical to TRBD2. This CDR3 spans 15 amino acids. The J segment lost 2 bases and the V segment lost 6 bases, leaving 3 bases of the junction unmatched. Germline V gene sequence: CDR1 SEHNR, CDR2 FQNEAQ (reference sequence). Here the CDR3 reads CASSNSGGAYNEQFF. DNA for the CDR3: TGTGCCAGCAGTAATAGCGGGGGGGCCTACAATGAGCAGTTCTTC.

The V call is TRBV29-1, the J call TRBJ2-5, with 7 bases matching TRBD2. Germline lookup yields CDR1 SQVTM and CDR2 ANQGSEA. The CDR3 sequence is 14 residues long. With V trimmed by 2 bases and J by 7 bases, 10 bases remained unmatched. Here the CDR3 DNA reads TGCAGCGTTGAATCAGCGGGGACGGAGGTGACCCAGTACTTC. This codes for CSVESAGTEVTQYF.

V and J are TRBV4-2 and TRBJ1-5, with TRBD1 as a possible D gene (5 bases). The V and J ends lost 5 bases and 0 bases respectively, with 11 bases between them. Looked up from germline, CDR1 is LGHNA and CDR2 is YNFKEQ. This CDR3 comprises 15 residues. CDR3 bases: TGTGCCAGCAGCAGGACACTGAATAGCAATCAGCCCCAGCATTTT. This encodes CASSRTLNSNQPQHF.

The V gene is TRBV10-3, the J gene TRBJ2-3; possible D gene TRBD1, 5 bases. V was cut by 0 bases and J by 4 bases, with 14 bases left in between. The germline V gene has CDR1 ENHRY and CDR2 SYGVKD. CDR3 size: 16 residues. Here the CDR3 reads CAISESAHPRADTQYF. CDR3 DNA: TGTGCCATCAGTGAGTCGGCCCACCCCAGGGCAGATACGCAGTATTTT.

The genes are TRBV4-1 and TRBJ2-3, with 7 bases aligning to TRBD2. This CDR3 region has 18 residues. J gave up 5 bases and V 1 base, and 15 bases lay outside the gene matches. Looked up from germline, CDR1 is MGHRA and CDR2 is YSYEKL. The CDR3 DNA reads as TGCGCCAGCAGCCAAGTCCCGCCGGGAGGATGGGGGATAGATACGCAGTATTTT. It specifies CASSQVPPGGWGIDTQYF.

V is TRBV25-1 and J is TRBJ2-1; maybe TRBD2 (6 bases). Between the trimmed V and J ends, which lost 6 bases and 7 bases, there was a span of 19 bases. The CDR3 loop spans 15 amino acids. Germline lookup yields CDR1 MGHDK and CDR2 SYGVNS. CDR3 nucleotide sequence: TGTGCCAGCAGCCTCCAGGGACTCTACCTGAATGAGCAGTTCTTC. Translated: CASSLQGLYLNEQFF.

This sequence joins TRBV5-1 and TRBJ2-1, with D maybe TRBD2 (6 bases). Germline V lookup: CDR1 SGHRS, CDR2 YFSETQ. Trimming took 3 bases from V and 5 from J, leaving 12 bases between them. This CDR3 region has 14 residues. Here the CDR3 reads CASSSRGGDNEQFF. CDR3 in DNA: TGCGCCAGCAGCTCCCGGGGAGGTGACAATGAGCAGTTCTTC. The variable domain in full, completed from reference TRBV5-1 and TRBJ2-1, reads KAGVTQTPRYLIKTRGQQVTLSCSPISGHRSVSWYQQTPGQGLQFLFEYFSETQRNKGNFPGRFSGRQFSNSRSEMNVSTLELGDSALYLCASSSRGGDNEQFFGPGTRLTVL.

The V gene is TRBV27, the J gene TRBJ2-4; D not certain. The germline gives CDR1 MNHEY, CDR2 SMNVEV (reference sequence). This CDR3 comprises 13 residues. Trimming stripped 3 bases from V and 7 bases from J, with 10 bases between. The CDR3 is CASSFGPGNIQYF. The CDR3 DNA reads TGTGCCAGCAGTTTCGGCCCCGGGAACATTCAGTACTTC.

In the case of this clone: This same CDR3 is encoded by further DNA sequences in the sample. The chain employs TRBV6-5 and TRBJ2-3, with 10 bases matching TRBD2. CDR3 length: 15 amino acids. Germline trimming cut 6 bases from V and 3 bases from J; bases unmatched to any gene: 6. Germline CDR1 is MNHEY and CDR2 is SVGAGI. CDR3 sequence (DNA): TGTGCCAGCAGCCCAATAGCGGGGGGTACAGATACGCAGTATTTT. Translating it yields CASSPIAGGTDTQYF.

The CDR3 DNA sequence: TGTGCCAGCAGCTATTTAAGCTATGAGCAGTTCTTC. Protein: CASSYLSYEQFF. This chain joins TRBV5-4 and TRBJ2-1; D remains ambiguous. Germline V CDR1 and CDR2: SGHNT, YYREEE (reference sequence). Trimming removed 3 bases at V and 8 bases at J, with 9 bases between. The CDR3 loop spans 12 amino acids.

The V call is TRBV5-1, the J call TRBJ1-1; 9 nucleotides agree with TRBD1. CDR1 and CDR2 (germline): SGHRS, YFSETQ. The V segment lost 4 bases and the J segment 5 bases; nucleotides outside the gene matches: 6. This CDR3 has 14 residues. The chain's CDR3 is CASSGGQGGTEAFF. The CDR3 nucleotides read TGCGCCAGCAGCGGGGGACAGGGTGGGACTGAAGCTTTCTTT.

The rearrangement uses TRBV9 and TRBJ2-5; D perhaps matches TRBD1 (6 bases). There are 16 residues in the CDR3. Trimming removed 3 bases at V and 5 bases at J, with 20 bases between. Germline CDR1 is SGDLS and CDR2 is YYNGEE. The CDR3 is CASSGYARGLGETQYF. The DNA for the CDR3 is TGTGCCAGCAGCGGATATGCCAGGGGTCTTGGGGAGACCCAGTACTTC.

This chain connects TRBV7-9 to TRBJ2-7; 7 bases are shared with TRBD1. Germline V gene lookup returns CDR1 SEHNR and CDR2 FQNEAQ (reference sequence). Trimming took 5 bases from V and 5 from J; bases not matched to a gene: 6. This CDR3 spans 13 amino acids. The CDR3 here is CASSPTGVDEQYF. Written as DNA, the CDR3 is TGTGCCAGCAGCCCAACAGGGGTCGACGAGCAGTACTTC.

This clone showed up just a few times. The gene calls are TRBV2 and TRBJ2-7, with D perhaps matching TRBD1 (5 bases). CDR1 SNHLY and CDR2 FYNNEI come from the germline V gene. There are 15 residues in the CDR3. Between the trimmed V and J ends, which lost 3 bases and 3 bases, there was a span of 15 bases. CDR3 DNA: TGTGCCAGCAGTGAGGGGCTCCCTAAACTCTACGAGCAGTACTTC. Protein product: CASSEGLPKLYEQYF.

The rearrangement links TRBV5-4 to TRBJ1-3; D possibly corresponds to TRBD1 (5 bases). Trimming took 0 bases from V and 1 from J, leaving 8 bases between them. Germline loops: CDR1 SGHNT, CDR2 YYREEE (reference sequence). The CDR3 has 15 amino acids. Here the CDR3 reads CASSLAGGSGNTIYF. The CDR3 nucleotides are TGTGCCAGCAGCTTGGCGGGGGGTTCTGGAAACACCATATATTTT.

V usage is TRBV7-9 and J usage is TRBJ2-2, with 9 nucleotides matching TRBD2. Per the germline V gene, CDR1 is SEHNR and CDR2 is FQNEAQ (reference sequence). This CDR3 region has 17 residues. V dropped 4 bases and J dropped 5; count of bases not matched to a gene: 11. The CDR3, as DNA: TGTGCCAGCAGCTCGTTTGAAGCGGGAGGTTTGACCGGGGAGCTGTTTTTT. Residues: CASSSFEAGGLTGELFF.

The chain has TRBV11-2 and TRBJ2-5, with 9 positions matching TRBD2. The J call could be wrong; TRBJ2-7 is a better fit for the DNA end. The CDR3 runs to 15 residues. The germline gives CDR1 SGHAT, CDR2 FQNNGV. CDR3 DNA: TGTGCCAGCAGCTTAGGGGCTAGCGGGGCCTACGAGCAGTACTTC. Its protein is CASSLGASGAYEQYF.

This chain links TRBV7-9 with TRBJ2-5; the match to TRBD2 covers 8 bases. Losses at the gene ends were 2 bases for V and 3 bases for J; bases not matched to a gene: 2. In germline, CDR1 is SEHNR, CDR2 FQNEAQ (reference sequence). The CDR3 length is 14 residues. The CDR3 spells CASSLTGGKETQYF. CDR3 bases: TGTGCCAGCAGCTTAACGGGAGGGAAAGAGACCCAGTACTTC.